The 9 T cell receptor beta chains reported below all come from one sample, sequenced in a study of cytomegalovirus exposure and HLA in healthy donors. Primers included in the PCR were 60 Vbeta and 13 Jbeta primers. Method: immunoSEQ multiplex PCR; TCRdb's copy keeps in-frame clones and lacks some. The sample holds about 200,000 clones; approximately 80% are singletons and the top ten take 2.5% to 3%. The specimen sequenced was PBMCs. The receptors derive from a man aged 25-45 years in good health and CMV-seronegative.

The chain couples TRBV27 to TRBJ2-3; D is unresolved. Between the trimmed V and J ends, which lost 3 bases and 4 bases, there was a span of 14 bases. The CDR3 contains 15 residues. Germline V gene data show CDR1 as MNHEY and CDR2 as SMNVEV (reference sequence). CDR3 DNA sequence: TGTGCCAGCAGTTTTGTAGGCGGTACGGCAGATACGCAGTATTTT. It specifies CASSFVGGTADTQYF.

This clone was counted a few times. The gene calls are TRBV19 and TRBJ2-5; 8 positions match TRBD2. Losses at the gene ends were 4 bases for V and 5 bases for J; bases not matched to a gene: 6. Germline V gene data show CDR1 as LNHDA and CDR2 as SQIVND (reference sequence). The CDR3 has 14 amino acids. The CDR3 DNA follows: TGTGCCAGTAGTACGCGGGGGGCGGACGAGACCCAGTACTTC. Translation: CASSTRGADETQYF.

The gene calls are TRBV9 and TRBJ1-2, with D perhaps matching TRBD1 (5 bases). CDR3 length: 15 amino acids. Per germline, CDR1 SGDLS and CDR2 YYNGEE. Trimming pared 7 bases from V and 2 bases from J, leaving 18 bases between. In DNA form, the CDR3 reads TGTGCCAGCGCTGCACAGGCCTTGGCAAACTATGGCTACACCTTC. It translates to CASAAQALANYGYTF.

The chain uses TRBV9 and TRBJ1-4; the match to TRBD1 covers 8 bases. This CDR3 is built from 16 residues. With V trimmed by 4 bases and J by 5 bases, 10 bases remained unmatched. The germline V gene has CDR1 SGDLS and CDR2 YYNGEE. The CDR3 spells CASSLGQDIRNEKLFF. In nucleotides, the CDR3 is TGTGCCAGCAGCCTGGGACAGGACATACGCAATGAAAAACTGTTTTTT.

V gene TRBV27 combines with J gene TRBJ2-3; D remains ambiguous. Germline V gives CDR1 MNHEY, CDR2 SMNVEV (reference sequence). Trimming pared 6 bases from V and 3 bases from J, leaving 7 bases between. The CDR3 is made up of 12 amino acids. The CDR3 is CASSQATDTQYF. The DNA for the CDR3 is TGTGCCAGCAGCCAGGCTACAGATACGCAGTATTTT.

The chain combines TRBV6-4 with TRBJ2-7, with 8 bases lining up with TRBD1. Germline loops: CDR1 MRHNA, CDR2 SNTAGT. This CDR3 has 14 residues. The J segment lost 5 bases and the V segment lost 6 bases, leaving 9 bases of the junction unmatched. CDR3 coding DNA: TGTGCCAGCAGCGGAGAAAGACAGGGGAACGAGCAGTACTTC. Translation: CASSGERQGNEQYF.

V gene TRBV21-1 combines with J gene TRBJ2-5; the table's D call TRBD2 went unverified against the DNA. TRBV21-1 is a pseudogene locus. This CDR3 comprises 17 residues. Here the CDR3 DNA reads TGTGCCAGCAGCAAAGGGTCTGTGGGCAGGACTGAAGAGACCCAGTACTTC. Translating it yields CASSKGSVGRTEETQYF.

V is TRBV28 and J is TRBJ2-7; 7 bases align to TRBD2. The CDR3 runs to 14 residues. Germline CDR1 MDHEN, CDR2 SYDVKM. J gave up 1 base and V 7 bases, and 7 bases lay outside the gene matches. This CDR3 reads CASTTQGGSYEQYF. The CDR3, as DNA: TGTGCCAGCACAACTCAGGGAGGGTCCTACGAGCAGTACTTC.

Here the CDR3 reads CASSAINSYEQYF. Written as DNA, the CDR3 is TGTGCCAGCAGCGCCATAAACAGCTACGAGCAGTACTTC. The chain is built from TRBV11-3 and TRBJ2-7; D uncertain. Trimming took 5 bases from V and 3 from J, leaving 11 bases between them. This CDR3 is 13 amino acids long. Germline loops: CDR1 SGHNT, CDR2 YENEEA.